The next 6 T cell receptor beta chains were all read from a single sample in a study of T-cell reconstitution after alpha-beta-depleted transplantation in children. TCRbeta library preparation incorporated unique molecular identifiers. TCRdb re-derived calls from the PCR reads in MiXCR, one entry per CDR3 protein. The sample yields a few hundred thousand distinct CDR3 sequences, 10% to 15% seen once. Sequencing used PBMCs, mostly from graft donor cells, obtained 360 days after TCRalphabeta/CD19-depleted stem cell transplant. These receptors were taken from a male patient between 10 and 17 years old who had a stem cell transplant for acute myeloid leukemia, so the T cells may come from the graft donor.

This clonotype came up a few times. The chain is built from TRBV20-1 and TRBJ2-7; D unresolved. Trimming left V 6 bases short and J 2 bases short, with 14 bases between. In germline, CDR1 is DFQATT, CDR2 SNEGSKA (reference sequence). The CDR3 has 13 amino acids. The CDR3 spells CSAPSAKTYEQYF. The DNA of the CDR3 is TGCAGTGCCCCTTCCGCGAAAACCTACGAGCAGTACTTC.

This clonotype appeared a few times. The chain couples TRBV29-1 to TRBJ2-7; 11 bases agree with TRBD1. CDR1 is SQVTM and CDR2 is ANQGSEA in the germline V gene. The length of the CDR3 is 13 residues. V lost 7 bases, J lost 4 bases, and 6 bases stayed unmatched. CDR3 coding DNA: TGCAGCGCGGGGGGACAGGGGGAATACGAGCAGTACTTC. Protein sequence: CSAGGQGEYEQYF.

In its sample, this clonotype was seen a few times. The chain has TRBV7-9 and TRBJ2-7; D might be TRBD2 (5 bases). Germline V CDR1 and CDR2: SEHNR, FQNEAQ (reference sequence). The CDR3 contains 15 residues. V lost 1 base, J lost 2 bases, and 12 bases lay in between. The CDR3 loop reads CASSLVVGAPYEQYF. CDR3 in DNA: TGTGCCAGCAGCTTAGTGGTGGGAGCCCCCTACGAGCAGTACTTC.

This clonotype has a count of ten or more. This chain uses TRBV7-6 with TRBJ2-6; D may be TRBD1 (6 bases). The CDR3 has 18 amino acids. Trimming took 0 bases from V and 0 from J, leaving 12 bases between them. The germline V gene encodes CDR1 SGHVS and CDR2 FNYEAQ. Here the CDR3 DNA reads TGTGCCAGCAGCTTAGCTTTGGACAGTCCCTCTGGGGCCAACGTCCTGACTTTC. It yields the protein CASSLALDSPSGANVLTF.

This clonotype was detected many times. This rearrangement joins TRBV6-2 or TRBV6-3 to TRBJ2-2; D call uncertain. The V gene lost 0 bases and the J gene lost 6 bases, with 11 bases spanning the gap. The CDR3 has 15 residues. Germline V gene data show CDR1 as MNHEY and CDR2 as SVGEGT. This CDR3 is CASSYSAGPAGELFF. The CDR3, as DNA: TGTGCCAGCAGTTACTCGGCCGGTCCTGCCGGGGAGCTGTTTTTT.

A few counts support this clonotype. The chain couples TRBV7-3 to TRBJ2-5; D unresolved. In germline, CDR1 is SGHTA, CDR2 FQGTGA. The V end was cut by 5 bases, the J end by 0 bases, with 7 bases between. The CDR3 is made up of 13 amino acids. DNA of the CDR3: TGTGCCAGCAGCCGACACGACCAAGAGACCCAGTACTTC. It yields the protein CASSRHDQETQYF. Full variable domain (remainder filled in from reference TRBV7-3 and TRBJ2-5): GAGVSQTPSNKVTEKGKYVELRCDPISGHTALYWYRQSLGQGPEFLIYFQGTGAADDSGLPNDRFFAVRPEGSVSTLKIQRTERGDSAVYLCASSRHDQETQYFGPGTRLLVL.